This T cell receptor beta chain was recovered during a study of T cell responses to AZD1222 COVID-19 vaccine. Study-wide results and caveats: With dominance at 160-218 and 743-854, vaccine-associated CD4 TCRs spanned spike. Reportedly, close to half of spike-specific TCRs are directed against unmutated variant regions. Of the AZD1222 recipients, only 5 to 7 were seropositive at baseline. There were mostly white British donors and more females than males, and clonal diversity was possibly underestimated.

Assay used: immunoSEQ multiplex PCR; TCRdb lists only in-frame clones, some missing. The sample records 150,000 to 200,000 clones, around 92% being singletons. In regard to this clone: Its antigen remains unknown.

This material consisted of peripheral blood, taken on day 0 of AZD1222 vaccination. The sequence came from an adult in good health.

The CDR3 region is CATSGRTSGGGTDTQYF. The CDR3 bases are TGTGCCACCAGTGGACGGACTAGCGGGGGGGGCACAGATACGCAGTATTTT. This rearrangement joins TRBV24-1 to TRBJ2-3; 15 positions agree with TRBD2. V dropped 5 bases and J dropped 1; count of bases not matched to a gene: 3. The V gene's germline CDR1 is KGHDR and CDR2 SFDVKD. This CDR3 is 17 amino acids long.